This T cell receptor (beta chain) was sequenced in a study of regulatory T cells in long-lasting Graves disease. Study-level information: Patients met the persistent Graves' disease definition after over 5 years of antithyroid drugs with positive TSH receptor antibodies. Study results and limitations: Lower TCR diversity was seen in persistent Graves' patients than in newly diagnosed ones.

As regards this clonotype: Its cognate antigen is unknown.

Library construction for TCR beta used iRepertoire HTBI primers and Arm-PCR of CDR3 regions. Authors' data handling: Sequenced samples collectively carried under 75 TRBV and 14 TRBJ segments. Each CDR3 protein gets one entry after TCRdb re-called the multiplex PCR reads with MiXCR. It is TCRdb's table, rather than the study itself, that gives the V and J calls and clone size. The table records 350,000 to 450,000 distinct CDR3 sequences, around 21% of them present only once. Time point specified: persistent/refractory GD, antithyroid drugs over 5 years with positive TRAb. Following extraction of RNA from PBMCs, that RNA was used to make the TCR library. Sequenced here: peripheral blood mononuclear cells (PBMCs), sampled when the disease was refractory, from a patient treated with antithyroid drugs. This clonotype was obtained from a female donor with Graves disease.

The CDR3 loop reads CSARLPSGNTIYF. The CDR3 DNA reads TGCAGTGCTAGACTCCCTTCTGGAAACACCATATATTTT. V is TRBV20-1 and J is TRBJ1-3; D is ambiguous. The CDR3 covers 13 residues. Looked up from germline, CDR1 is DFQATT and CDR2 is SNEGSKA (reference sequence). With 2 bases removed from V and 1 base from J, the gap between germline ends came to 6 bases.